These T cell receptor beta chains were read from a single sample in a study of beta chain features in type 1 diabetes. Here immunoSEQ multiplex PCR was the method, and the copy in TCRdb shows in-frame clones only, minus some. The sample carries around 600,000 clones, around 12% recorded once. Specimen: naive CD4+ T cells from blood. All receptors derive from a man aged 25-40 years with type 1 diabetes. Each CDR3 is given with its conserved first and last residue. The D gene is left open where the match is weak. Clone size, where shown, is once, few, many, or a class for clones that have expanded.

J: TRBJ1-1
D: .
size: few
V: TRBV11-3
DNA: TGTGCCAGCAGCTTAACGGCTAACACTGAAGCTTTCTTT
CDR3: CASSLTANTEAFF

J: TRBJ2-7
D: TRBD1
size: few
V: TRBV29-1
DNA: TGCAGCGCGGGACAGGGTTACGAGCAGTACTTC
CDR3: CSAGQGYEQYF

J: TRBJ1-1
D: .
size: few
V: TRBV11-2
DNA: TGTGCCAGCACCAATTACGGGGCGAACACTGAAGCTTTCTTT
CDR3: CASTNYGANTEAFF

J: TRBJ1-4
D: .
size: few
V: TRBV14
DNA: TGTGCCAGCAGTTCAACTAATGAAAAACTGTTTTTT
CDR3: CASSSTNEKLFF

J: TRBJ1-2
D: .
size: few
V: TRBV7-2
DNA: TGTGCCAGCAGCCCCCTGGGGGGGTACCCCGCTGACTATGGCTACACCTTC
CDR3: CASSPLGGYPADYGYTF

J: TRBJ2-5
D: TRBD1
size: few
V: TRBV5-4
DNA: TGTGCCAGCAGCTTATTGGACAGGGGCCCTCGTCAAGAGACCCAGTACTTC
CDR3: CASSLLDRGPRQETQYF

J: TRBJ2-3
D: TRBD2
size: .
V: TRBV11-3
DNA: TGTGCCAGCAGCACGGGACTAGGCGATACGCAGTATTTT
CDR3: CASSTGLGDTQYF

J: TRBJ2-2
D: .
size: .
V: TRBV4-3
DNA: TGCGCCAGCAGCCAAGAGGGTACAAGGACTTACACCGGGGAGCTGTTTTTT
CDR3: CASSQEGTRTYTGELFF

J: TRBJ2-1
D: .
size: .
V: TRBV9
DNA: TGTGCCAGCAGCGTAGAAGGCAGGAGCTCCTACAATGAGCAGTTCTTC
CDR3: CASSVEGRSSYNEQFF

J: TRBJ2-7
D: .
size: .
V: TRBV30
DNA: TGTGCCTGGAGCGGCCAGGGGGGCCCCTACGAGCAGTACTTC
CDR3: CAWSGQGGPYEQYF

J: TRBJ1-2
D: .
size: few
V: TRBV18
DNA: TGTGCCAGCTCATCGACGACAGACCCCTATGGCTACACCTTC
CDR3: CASSSTTDPYGYTF

J: TRBJ2-1
D: TRBD1
size: .
V: TRBV4-3
DNA: TGCGCCAGCAGCCAAGATAACAGGGGATATTACAATGAGCAGTTCTTC
CDR3: CASSQDNRGYYNEQFF

J: TRBJ1-3
D: .
size: .
V: TRBV18
DNA: TGTGCCAGCTCAACACCGAGCTCTGGAAACACCATATATTTT
CDR3: CASSTPSSGNTIYF

J: TRBJ2-5
D: .
size: .
V: TRBV4-2
DNA: TGTGCCAGCAGCCCCAACTCTGGGTCCTATCAAGAGACCCAGTACTTC
CDR3: CASSPNSGSYQETQYF

J: TRBJ1-5
D: TRBD1
size: .
V: TRBV7-2
DNA: TGTGCCAGCAGCTCCGGGACAGGGAATCATCAGCCCCAGCATTTT
CDR3: CASSSGTGNHQPQHF

J: TRBJ1-5
D: TRBD1
size: few
V: TRBV28
DNA: TGTGCCAGCAGGACAGGGGGTCGCAATCAGCCCCAGCATTTT
CDR3: CASRTGGRNQPQHF

J: TRBJ2-7
D: .
size: .
V: TRBV6-6
DNA: TGTGCCAGCAGTTACTCAGGGGCTGACCCCTCCTACGAGCAGTACTTC
CDR3: CASSYSGADPSYEQYF

J: TRBJ1-1
D: .
size: few
V: TRBV6-6
DNA: TGTGCCAGCAGCGGGGGGCCGAACACTGAAGCTTTCTTT
CDR3: CASSGGPNTEAFF

J: TRBJ2-3
D: .
size: few
V: TRBV7-2
DNA: TGTGCCAGCAGCCGGGGTCGGCTCACAGATACGCAGTATTTT
CDR3: CASSRGRLTDTQYF

J: TRBJ2-5
D: .
size: .
V: TRBV9
DNA: TGTGCCAGCAGCGTAGTCGGGTCGAAGGGGGAGACCCAGTACTTC
CDR3: CASSVVGSKGETQYF

J: TRBJ2-3
D: TRBD2
size: .
V: TRBV6-6
DNA: TGTGCCAGCAGTGCCTCCCCCGGGGGGAGAGATACGCAGTATTTT
CDR3: CASSASPGGRDTQYF

J: TRBJ2-1
D: .
size: few
V: TRBV19
DNA: TGTGCCAGTAGTAACGTGGCTGCAGACAATGAGCAGTTCTTC
CDR3: CASSNVAADNEQFF

J: TRBJ2-3
D: .
size: few
V: TRBV9
DNA: TGTGCCAGCGCGAGGGCCGCAGATACGCAGTATTTT
CDR3: CASARAADTQYF